A single sample is the source of the 13 T cell receptor beta chains below, sequenced in a study of OX40 agonist ivuxolimab in advanced cancers. This table comes from immunoSEQ multiplex PCR, and its TCRdb copy is limited to in-frame clones, with some not included. The sample holds fewer than 50,000 clones, approximately 87% seen once. The specimen comprised CD4+ or CD8+ T cells sorted from blood, sampled in a trial of the OX40 agonist ivuxolimab. All receptors come from an adult with an advanced solid tumor such as melanoma, head and neck, liver or kidney cancer.

V usage is TRBV5-1 and J usage is TRBJ2-1; possible D gene TRBD2, 5 bases. V lost 6 bases and J 7 bases, leaving 17 bases between the germline ends. Per the germline V gene, CDR1 is SGHRS and CDR2 is YFSETQ. The length of the CDR3 is 14 residues. CDR3 sequence (DNA): TGCGCCAGCACTGAAGGCAGCCCGGGGAATGAGCAGTTCTTC. Translating gives CASTEGSPGNEQFF.

The chain uses TRBV28 and TRBJ2-5; TRBD2 agrees at 8 bases. J lost 1 base, V lost 5 bases, and 6 bases had no gene match. This CDR3 is built from 15 residues. The germline V gene encodes CDR1 MDHEN and CDR2 SYDVKM. CDR3 DNA: TGTGCCAGCAGTGCGGCGGGGGGCTTCCAAGAGACCCAGTACTTC. Translating gives CASSAAGGFQETQYF.

V usage is TRBV19 and J usage is TRBJ1-2; 8 nucleotides align to TRBD1. The trim removed 6 bases at V and 4 bases at J, leaving 4 bases unmatched. The CDR3 consists of 13 residues. Germline V lookup: CDR1 LNHDA, CDR2 SQIVND (reference sequence). The CDR3 region is CASSRGPGYGYTF. The CDR3 DNA sequence: TGTGCCAGTAGCAGGGGGCCGGGCTATGGCTACACCTTC.

With regard to this clone: Mismatch with germline at one junction end may stem from a read error. The V and J genes are TRBV7-3 and TRBJ1-5; D gene ambiguous. CDR1 is SGHTA, CDR2 FQGTGA, per germline. The CDR3 sequence is 12 residues long. CDR3 sequence: CASSLFNQPQHF. DNA of the CDR3: TGTGCCAGCAGCTTATTTAATCAGCCCCAGCACTTT.

J is TRBJ2-7 and V is TRBV15; no clear D gene. In germline, CDR1 is LNHNV, CDR2 YYDKDF (reference sequence). V gave up 3 bases and J gave up 4 bases, with 4 bases separating them. The length of the CDR3 is 11 residues. The CDR3 DNA reads as TGTGCCACCAGCAGTAATTACGAGCAGTACTTC. It codes for CATSSNYEQYF. The whole variable domain, filled in from reference TRBV15 and TRBJ2-7, reads DAMVIQNPRYQVTQFGKPVTLSCSQTLNHNVMYWYQQKSSQAPKLLFHYYDKDFNNEADTPDNFQSRRPNTSFCFLDIRSPGLGDTAMYLCATSSNYEQYFGPGTRLTVT.

This chain joins TRBV13 and TRBJ2-5, with D unresolved. Germline V lookup: CDR1 PRHDT, CDR2 FYEKMQ (reference sequence). Trimming took off 5 bases at V and 0 bases at J, with 10 bases between the two ends. The CDR3 is 14 amino acids. Here the CDR3 DNA reads TGTGCCAGCAGCCATGGGGTTGACCAAGAGACCCAGTACTTC. It specifies CASSHGVDQETQYF.

The chain is built from TRBV6-1 and TRBJ1-2; 7 bases are shared with TRBD1. The germline V gene has CDR1 MNHNS and CDR2 SASEGT. J was trimmed by 8 bases and V by 10 bases; bases with no gene match: 13. The CDR3 has 13 amino acids. Here the CDR3 DNA reads TGTGCCATCCTTTTCGACAGGGAGGACGGCTACACCTTC. Its protein is CAILFDREDGYTF.

V usage is TRBV10-3 and J usage is TRBJ1-2, with a tentative D call TRBD1 (5 bases). The CDR3 spans 14 residues. Germline-derived CDR1 and CDR2 are ENHRY and SYGVKD. The germline V and J ends were trimmed by 6 bases and 4 bases, with 15 bases remaining between them. CDR3 amino acids: CAIRARATAYGYTF. CDR3 nucleotide sequence: TGTGCCATCAGAGCCAGGGCGACGGCCTATGGCTACACCTTC.

V and J are TRBV10-3 and TRBJ1-5, with 9 nucleotides matching TRBD1. The CDR3 runs 15 residues. V was pared by 5 bases and J by 7 bases, with 9 bases of the junction left unmatched. Germline-derived CDR1 and CDR2 are ENHRY and SYGVKD. For the CDR3, the DNA is TGTGCCATCAGTTCGGGACAGGGAGAAGGCCAGCCCCAGCATTTT. Translated, it gives CAISSGQGEGQPQHF.

The gene calls are TRBV2 and TRBJ2-5, with D perhaps matching TRBD1 (5 bases). Germline CDR1 reads SNHLY; CDR2 reads FYNNEI. Trimming removed 4 bases at V and 8 bases at J, with 14 bases between. The CDR3 is made up of 13 amino acids. For the CDR3, the DNA is TGTGCCAGCAGTGTTATTTCGCAGGGAACCCAGTACTTC. It codes for CASSVISQGTQYF.

The chain uses TRBV1 and TRBJ2-7; whether TRBD2, the table's D call, matches the DNA was not checked. TRBV1 is annotated as a pseudogene. CDR3 length: 17 residues. CDR3 in amino acids: CTSTGQPSGRRGYEQYF. CDR3 sequence (DNA): TGCACCAGCACCGGACAGCCTAGCGGGAGGAGAGGATACGAGCAGTACTTC.

The chain carries TRBV5-1 and TRBJ2-3; 10 nucleotides align to TRBD2. Germline V gene sequence: CDR1 SGHRS, CDR2 YFSETQ. V lost 5 bases, J lost 0 bases, and 3 bases stayed unmatched. This CDR3 has 15 amino acids. In DNA, the CDR3 is TGCGCCAGCAGAGATAGCGGGGGGAGCACAGATACGCAGTATTTT. Protein: CASRDSGGSTDTQYF.

V is TRBV11-2 and J is TRBJ2-6; a weak D match, TRBD2 (6 bases). V lost 2 bases and J 6 bases, leaving 11 bases between the germline ends. Germline assignment: CDR1 SGHAT and CDR2 FQNNGV. CDR3 length equals 15 residues. CDR3 residues: CASSLRRGMANVLTF. The CDR3 bases are TGTGCCAGCAGCTTACGGCGGGGCATGGCCAACGTCCTGACTTTC.